This is a list of T cell receptor beta chains from one sample in a study of technical replicates of blood from a handful of donors. Generated by immunoSEQ multiplex PCR, the TCRdb table keeps only in-frame clones and is missing some. The sample comprises about 75,000 clones, 97% of which are singletons, and roughly 0.2% rests with the top ten. The sample consisted of T cells isolated from PBMCs. The receptors were sampled from a human donor in good health. Each CDR3 is given with its conserved first and last residue. The D gene is left open where the match is weak.

TRBD1	TRBV7-9	TRBJ2-1	CARDTTGGHGEQFF
.	TRBV19	TRBJ1-5	CASSIHGNSNQPQHF
.	TRBV29-1	TRBJ2-1	CSVAEGGGNEQFF
.	TRBV29-1	TRBJ2-7	CSVVGAGPLQYF
.	TRBV5-4	TRBJ1-1	CASSLDQGPYAEAFF
.	TRBV18	TRBJ1-4	CASSEGATNEKLFF
.	TRBV7-6	TRBJ2-1	CASSPRLGPRGDEQFF
TRBD2	TRBV7-9	TRBJ2-1	CASSSSGTYNEQFF
TRBD2	TRBV6-1	TRBJ2-7	CASTLLTSGAYEQYF
.	TRBV6-5	TRBJ1-5	CASSNSRGEPQHF
TRBD1	TRBV4-1	TRBJ1-5	CASSPPGGGRNQPQHF
.	TRBV30	TRBJ1-4	CAWRRPANEKLFF
TRBD2	TRBV11-2	TRBJ2-1	CASTAAGLPYNEQFF
.	TRBV5-1	TRBJ2-3	CASSTGQSTDTQYF